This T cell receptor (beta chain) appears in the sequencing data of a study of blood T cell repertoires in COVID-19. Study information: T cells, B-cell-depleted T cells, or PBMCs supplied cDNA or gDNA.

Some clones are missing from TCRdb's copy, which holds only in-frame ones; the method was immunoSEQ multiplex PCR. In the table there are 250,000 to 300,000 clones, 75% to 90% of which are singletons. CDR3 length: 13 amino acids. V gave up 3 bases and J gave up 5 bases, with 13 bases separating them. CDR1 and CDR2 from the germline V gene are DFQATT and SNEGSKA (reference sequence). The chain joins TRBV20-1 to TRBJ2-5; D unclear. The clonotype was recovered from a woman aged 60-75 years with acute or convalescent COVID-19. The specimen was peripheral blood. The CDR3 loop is CSASSTTHETQYF. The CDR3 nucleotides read TGCAGTGCTAGTTCCACCACTCACGAGACCCAGTACTTC.